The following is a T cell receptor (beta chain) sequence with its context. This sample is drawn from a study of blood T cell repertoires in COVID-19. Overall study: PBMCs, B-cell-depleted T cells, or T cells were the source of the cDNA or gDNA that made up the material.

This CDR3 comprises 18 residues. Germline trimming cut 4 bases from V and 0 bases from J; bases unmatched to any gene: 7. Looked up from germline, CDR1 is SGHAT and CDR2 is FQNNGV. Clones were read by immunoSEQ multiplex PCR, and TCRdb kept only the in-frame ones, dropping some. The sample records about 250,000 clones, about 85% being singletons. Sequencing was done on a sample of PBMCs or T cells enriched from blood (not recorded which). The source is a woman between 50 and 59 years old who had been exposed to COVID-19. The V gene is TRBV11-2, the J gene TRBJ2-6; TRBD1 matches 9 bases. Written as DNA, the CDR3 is TGTGCCAGCAGCTGGGGACAGGGCTTCGGCTCTGGGGCCAACGTCCTGACTTTC. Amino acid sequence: CASSWGQGFGSGANVLTF.